This paragraph covers one T cell receptor (beta chain) sequence. The antigen remains unidentified. PCR employed 60 Vbeta and 13 Jbeta primers. The protocol was immunoSEQ multiplex PCR, while the TCRdb copy is restricted to in-frame clones and leaves out a portion. Of 150,000 to 200,000 clones in the sample, approximately 71% were seen once. The record originates from a study of cytomegalovirus exposure and HLA in healthy donors. General study points: Approximately 18,000 TCR beta sequences were associated with HLA alleles at 0.05 false discovery rate in a later analysis.

Germline CDR1 is MGHDK and CDR2 is SYGVNS. V lost 5 bases and J lost 7, with 12 bases in between. This CDR3 spans 14 amino acids. This cohort consisted of healthy bone marrow donors. Each donor was nominally healthy when sampled (though unrecorded immune exposures were likely). Specimen: PBMCs. This clonotype was sampled from a girl aged 5-17 years in good health and CMV-seronegative. The V gene is TRBV25-1, the J gene TRBJ1-6, with D possibly matching TRBD1 (5 bases). In DNA form, the CDR3 reads TGTGCCAGCAGTTCTATAAGGGGAAATTCACCCCTCCACTTT. The encoded protein is CASSSIRGNSPLHF.